This TCR beta chain was sequenced for a study of Ad26.COV2.S vaccination and SARS-CoV-2 variants. As for the study in general: COV1001, an Ad26.COV2.S trial, supplied this vaccine-arm donor.

Study outcomes and limitations: Breadth and depth estimates from TCRs may understate total T cell responses.

The CDR3 length is 16 residues. V dropped 6 bases and J dropped 5 bases, with 19 bases sitting between them. CDR1 is MNHEY, CDR2 SMNVEV, per germline (reference sequence). A remark on this clone: Its antigen remains unknown.

Repertoires were generated with immunoSEQ multiplex PCR, while TCRdb's copy carries only in-frame clones and drops some. The sample consists of about 450,000 clones, 75% to 90% of them appearing once. The treatment here: around 19 received Ad26.COV2.S at low or high dose, single or two shots; several received placebo; per-sample allocation not given. The samples date from day 63 after the first vaccine or placebo injection. The sequencing here drew on peripheral blood, taken in a trial of Ad26.COV2.S vaccine versus placebo. The TCR originated in a person between 18 and 65 years old who received the Ad26.COV2.S COVID-19 vaccine or a placebo. The rearrangement joins TRBV27 to TRBJ2-2; D is undetermined. CDR3 protein: CASSSFVGYETGELFF. For the CDR3, the DNA is TGTGCCAGCAGCTCGTTCGTGGGATACGAGACCGGGGAGCTGTTTTTT.